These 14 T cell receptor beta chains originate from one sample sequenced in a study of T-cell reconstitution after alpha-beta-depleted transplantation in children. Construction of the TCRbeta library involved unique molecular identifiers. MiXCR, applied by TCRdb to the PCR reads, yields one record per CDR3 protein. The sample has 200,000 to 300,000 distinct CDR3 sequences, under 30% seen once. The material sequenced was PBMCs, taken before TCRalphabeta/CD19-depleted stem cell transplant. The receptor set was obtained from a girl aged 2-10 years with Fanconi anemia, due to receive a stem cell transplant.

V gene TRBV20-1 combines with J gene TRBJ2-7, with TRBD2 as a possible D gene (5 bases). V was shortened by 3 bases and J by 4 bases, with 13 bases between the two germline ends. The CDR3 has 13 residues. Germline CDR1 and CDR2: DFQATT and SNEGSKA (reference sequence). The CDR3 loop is CSASYGNEYEQYF. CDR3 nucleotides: TGCAGTGCTAGTTACGGGAATGAGTACGAGCAGTACTTC.

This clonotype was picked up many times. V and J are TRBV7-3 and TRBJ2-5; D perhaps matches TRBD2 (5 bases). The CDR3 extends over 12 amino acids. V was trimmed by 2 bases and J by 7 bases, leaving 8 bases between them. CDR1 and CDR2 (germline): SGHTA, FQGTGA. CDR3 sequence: CASSLYEGTQYF. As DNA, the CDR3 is TGTGCCAGCAGCTTATATGAGGGGACCCAGTACTTC.

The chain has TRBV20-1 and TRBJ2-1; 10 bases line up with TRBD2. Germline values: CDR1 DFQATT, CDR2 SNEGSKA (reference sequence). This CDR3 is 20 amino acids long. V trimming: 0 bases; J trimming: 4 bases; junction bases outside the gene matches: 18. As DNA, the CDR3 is TGCAGTGCTAGAGATCGTAAGGGTCCGGGGACTAGCGCACGATACAATGAGCAGTTCTTC. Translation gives CSARDRKGPGTSARYNEQFF.

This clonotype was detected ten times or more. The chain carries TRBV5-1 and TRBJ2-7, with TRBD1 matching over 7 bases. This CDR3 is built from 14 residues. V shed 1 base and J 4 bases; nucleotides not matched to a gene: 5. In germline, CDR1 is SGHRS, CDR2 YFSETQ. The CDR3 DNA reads TGCGCCAGCAGCTTGAGGGGACAGCCTTACGAGCAGTACTTC. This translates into CASSLRGQPYEQYF.

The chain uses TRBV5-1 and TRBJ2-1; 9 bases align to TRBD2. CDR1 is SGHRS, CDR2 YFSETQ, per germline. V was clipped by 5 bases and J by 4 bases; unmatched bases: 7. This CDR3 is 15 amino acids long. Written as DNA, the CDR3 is TGCGCCAGCAGACCCACTAGCGGGCCATACAATGAGCAGTTCTTC. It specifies CASRPTSGPYNEQFF.

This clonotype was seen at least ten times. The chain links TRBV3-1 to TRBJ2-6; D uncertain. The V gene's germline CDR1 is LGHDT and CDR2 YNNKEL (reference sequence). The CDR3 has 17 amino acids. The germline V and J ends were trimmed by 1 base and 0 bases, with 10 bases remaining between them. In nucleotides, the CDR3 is TGTGCCAGCAGCCAAGTTGGGATCCCCTCTGGGGCCAACGTCCTGACTTTC. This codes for CASSQVGIPSGANVLTF.

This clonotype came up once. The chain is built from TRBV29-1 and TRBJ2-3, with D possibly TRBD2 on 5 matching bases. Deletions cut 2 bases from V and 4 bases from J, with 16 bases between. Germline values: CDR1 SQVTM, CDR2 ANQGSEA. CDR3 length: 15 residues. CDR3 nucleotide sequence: TGCAGCGTTGAATCTCCAAGACTACGGGCAGATACGCAGTATTTT. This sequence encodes CSVESPRLRADTQYF.

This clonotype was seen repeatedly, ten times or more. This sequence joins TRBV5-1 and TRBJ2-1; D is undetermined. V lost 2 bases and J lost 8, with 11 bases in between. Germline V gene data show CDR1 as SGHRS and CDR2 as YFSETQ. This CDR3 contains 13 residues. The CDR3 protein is CASSFGAADEQFF. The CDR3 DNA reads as TGCGCCAGCAGCTTTGGTGCGGCGGATGAGCAGTTCTTC. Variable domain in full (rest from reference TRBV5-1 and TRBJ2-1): KAGVTQTPRYLIKTRGQQVTLSCSPISGHRSVSWYQQTPGQGLQFLFEYFSETQRNKGNFPGRFSGRQFSNSRSEMNVSTLELGDSALYLCASSFGAADEQFFGPGTRLTVL.

This CDR3 reads CASSLWPGEETQYF. CDR3 DNA sequence: TGTGCCAGCAGCTTATGGCCAGGGGAAGAGACCCAGTACTTC. J is TRBJ2-5 and V is TRBV7-8; possible D gene TRBD1, 6 bases. This CDR3 has 14 amino acids. CDR1 is SGHVS and CDR2 is FQNEAQ in the germline V gene. V lost 2 bases and J 3 bases, leaving 10 bases between the germline ends.

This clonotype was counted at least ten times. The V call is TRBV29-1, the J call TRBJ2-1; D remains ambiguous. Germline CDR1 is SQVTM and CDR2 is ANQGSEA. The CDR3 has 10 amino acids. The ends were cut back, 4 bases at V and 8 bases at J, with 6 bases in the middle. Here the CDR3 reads CSVGVDEQFF. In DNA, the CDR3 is TGCAGCGTTGGCGTCGATGAGCAGTTCTTC.

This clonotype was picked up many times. This CDR3 is CSVQKGGLNTEAFF. CDR3 nucleotides: TGCAGCGTTCAGAAAGGGGGTCTGAACACTGAAGCTTTCTTT. The chain is built from TRBV29-1 and TRBJ1-1; D perhaps matches TRBD1 (6 bases). Germline V CDR1 and CDR2: SQVTM, ANQGSEA. The CDR3 covers 14 residues. V was cut by 5 bases and J by 0 bases, with 13 bases left in between.

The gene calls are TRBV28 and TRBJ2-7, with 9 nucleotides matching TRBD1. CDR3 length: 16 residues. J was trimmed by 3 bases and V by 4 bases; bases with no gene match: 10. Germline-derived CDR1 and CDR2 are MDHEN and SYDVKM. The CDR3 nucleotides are TGTGCCAGCAGTTACCTCCGGGACAGGGTTTACTACGAGCAGTACTTC. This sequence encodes CASSYLRDRVYYEQYF.

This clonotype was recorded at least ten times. Here the CDR3 reads CASSLELAGVISPFF. CDR3 nucleotide sequence: TGTGCCAGCAGCTTAGAGCTAGCGGGGGTTATTTCTCCGTTCTTC. The V call is TRBV7-2, the J call TRBJ2-1, with 10 bases that match TRBD2. The CDR3 extends over 15 amino acids. In germline, CDR1 is SGHTA, CDR2 FQGNSA. V shed 1 base and J 15 bases; nucleotides not matched to a gene: 12.

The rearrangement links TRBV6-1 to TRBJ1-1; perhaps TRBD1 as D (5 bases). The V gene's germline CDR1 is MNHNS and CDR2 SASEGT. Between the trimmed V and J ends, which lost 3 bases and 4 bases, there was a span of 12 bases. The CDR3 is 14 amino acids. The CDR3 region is CASSDGDRVTEAFF. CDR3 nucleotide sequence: TGTGCCAGCAGTGACGGGGACCGGGTCACTGAAGCTTTCTTT.